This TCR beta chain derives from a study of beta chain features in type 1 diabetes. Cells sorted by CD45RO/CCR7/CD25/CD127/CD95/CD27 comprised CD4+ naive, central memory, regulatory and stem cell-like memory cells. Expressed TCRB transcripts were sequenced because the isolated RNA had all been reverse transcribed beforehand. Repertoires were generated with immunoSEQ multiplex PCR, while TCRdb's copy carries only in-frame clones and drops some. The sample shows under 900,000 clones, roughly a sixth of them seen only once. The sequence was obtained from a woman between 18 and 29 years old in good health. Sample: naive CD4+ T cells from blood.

The CDR3 DNA sequence: TGTGCCAGCAGCGCTCCAAGTCAGCCCCAGCATTTT. As protein: CASSAPSQPQHF. The gene calls are TRBV2 and TRBJ1-5; no reliable D call. CDR3 length: 12 residues. The germline V gene encodes CDR1 SNHLY and CDR2 FYNNEI. The V end was cut by 6 bases, the J end by 6 bases, with 9 bases between.